Listed below are T cell receptor beta chains from one sample, sequenced in a study of graft-versus-host responses after intestinal transplantation. Sequenced by immunoSEQ multiplex PCR; TCRdb stores in-frame clones only, minus some. Altogether 6,500 to 10,000 clones are present, 31% being singletons, with the ten largest covering just over 5%. The specimen comprised alloreactive CD4+ T cells from a mixed lymphocyte reaction culture, sampled before intestinal transplant. The receptors originated from a human patient who received an intestinal transplant. The CDR3 runs from the conserved cysteine through the conserved F or W. Fields, in order: V gene, J gene, D gene, CDR3 length, clone size, CDR3 protein, CDR3 DNA. D genes are given only for firm matches. Size is stated for part of the rows, as once, few or many counts, or as a class when the clone is expanded.

>TRBV9|TRBJ1-3|-|14|once
CASSVWGPGNTIYF
TGTGCCAGCAGCGTATGGGGCCCCGGAAACACCATATATTTT
>TRBV12-2|TRBJ2-1|-|17|medium-sized
CASRPRTGGYSYNEQFF
TGTGCAAGTCGCCCGAGGACAGGGGGCTACTCCTACAATGAGCAGTTCTTC
>TRBV5-6|TRBJ1-5|TRBD1|15|-
CASSFRGQGALPQHF
TGTGCCAGCAGCTTTCGGGGCCAGGGGGCATTGCCCCAGCATTTT
>TRBV5-1|TRBJ2-1|TRBD2|15|few
CASGSGGQHYNEQFF
TGCGCCAGCGGGAGCGGGGGCCAACACTACAATGAGCAGTTCTTC
>TRBV4-1|TRBJ1-4|TRBD1|15|-
CASSLAGQGREKLFF
TGCGCCAGCAGCCTAGCTGGACAGGGAAGAGAAAAACTGTTTTTT
>TRBV4-2|TRBJ2-3|TRBD2|19|-
CASSQSVVIGGRTADTQYF
TGTGCCAGCAGCCAGTCCGTCGTGATAGGCGGGAGAACTGCAGATACGCAGTATTTT
>TRBV4-1|TRBJ2-7|TRBD2|16|medium-sized
CASSQVGGGHLRKQYF
TGCGCCAGCAGCCAAGTTGGCGGGGGGCACCTACGAAAGCAGTACTTC
>TRBV30|TRBJ2-5|-|15|-
CAWTRNRNRAETQYF
TGTGCCTGGACTCGCAACAGGAACAGGGCAGAGACCCAGTACTTC
>TRBV11-2|TRBJ2-1|TRBD2|15|-
CASSPPTSGRAEQFF
TGTGCCAGCAGCCCTCCGACTAGCGGGAGAGCTGAGCAGTTCTTC
>TRBV5-6|TRBJ1-2|-|14|few
CASSPNGMGYGYTF
TGTGCCAGCAGCCCCAACGGGATGGGCTATGGCTACACCTTC
>TRBV18|TRBJ2-5|-|14|once
CASSLEGVSETQYF
TGTGCCAGCTCACTCGAGGGGGTTTCGGAGACCCAGTACTTC
>TRBV5-1|TRBJ2-1|-|13|large
CASSLGTTAEQFF
TGCGCCAGCAGCTTGGGGACGACAGCCGAGCAGTTCTTC
>TRBV21-1|TRBJ2-2|-|18|few
CASSNAPPVFSVTGELFF
TGTGCCAGCAGCAACGCGCCTCCGGTCTTCTCGGTGACCGGGGAGCTGTTTTTT
>TRBV5-1|TRBJ2-2|TRBD1|15|-
CASSLASQGVGELFF
TGCGCCAGCAGCTTGGCCAGTCAGGGGGTCGGGGAGCTGTTTTTT
>TRBV11-2|TRBJ2-1|TRBD2|15|few
CASSLSGLENNEQFF
TGTGCCAGCAGCCTCTCGGGACTAGAGAACAATGAGCAGTTCTTC
>TRBV12-5|TRBJ2-2|-|18|-
CASGLAVIGGGPTGELFF
TGTGCTAGTGGTTTGGCCGTCATTGGGGGGGGGCCGACCGGGGAGCTGTTTTTT
>TRBV6-1|TRBJ1-5|-|13|few
CASRDRPNQPQHF
TGTGCCAGCAGGGACAGACCCAATCAGCCCCAGCATTTT
>TRBV2|TRBJ2-3|TRBD2|18|medium-sized
CASSEGKLAGGSTDTQYF
TGTGCCAGCAGTGAAGGGAAACTAGCGGGGGGTAGCACAGATACGCAGTATTTT
>TRBV4-2|TRBJ1-1|-|15|-
CASSQVSDSRTEAFF
TGTGCCAGCAGCCAAGTATCGGACAGCCGGACTGAAGCTTTCTTT
>TRBV10-3|TRBJ2-7|-|14|few
CAISGRVEAYEQYF
TGTGCCATCAGTGGCCGGGTCGAAGCCTACGAGCAGTACTTC
>TRBV5-6|TRBJ1-4|TRBD1|15|few
CASSFSTGGGEKLFF
TGTGCCAGCAGCTTTTCTACAGGGGGAGGTGAAAAACTGTTTTTT
>TRBV6-5|TRBJ2-7|TRBD1|16|few
CASSLRQGQGNREQYF
TGTGCCAGCAGTTTGCGGCAGGGACAGGGGAATCGCGAGCAGTACTTC
>TRBV7-4|TRBJ1-2|-|15|few
CASSSQRGAMLGYTF
TGTGCCAGCAGCTCCCAACGGGGAGCTATGCTAGGCTACACCTTC
>TRBV27|TRBJ1-6|-|16|-
CASSLSQGTARSPLHF
TGTGCCAGCAGTTTATCCCAGGGCACAGCTAGATCACCCCTCCACTTT
>TRBV7-2|TRBJ2-5|-|13|-
CASSSGTQETQYF
TGTGCCAGCAGCTCCGGGACTCAAGAGACCCAGTACTTC
>TRBV11-2|TRBJ1-3|-|15|few
CASSSPGAYGNTIYF
TGTGCCAGCAGCTCGCCAGGGGCATATGGAAACACCATATATTTT
>TRBV7-2|TRBJ2-7|TRBD2|15|few
CASSFQRGGSYEQYF
TGTGCCAGCAGCTTCCAGCGGGGGGGGTCCTACGAGCAGTACTTC
>TRBV11-2|TRBJ2-7|-|12|few
CASSLEDREQYF
TGTGCCAGCAGCTTAGAAGACAGAGAACAGTACTTC
>TRBV5-1|TRBJ2-5|TRBD2|14|few
CASRIGSGEETQYF
TGCGCCAGCAGAATTGGGAGCGGGGAAGAGACCCAGTACTTC
>TRBV29-1|TRBJ1-2|-|13|few
CSVETPGGYGYTF
TGCAGCGTTGAAACTCCCGGGGGCTATGGCTACACCTTC
>TRBV27|TRBJ2-3|-|14|few
CASRTVRATDTQYF
TGTGCCAGCAGGACGGTGAGGGCCACAGATACGCAGTATTTT
>TRBV6-4|TRBJ2-1|-|13|-
CASGVGRGHEQFF
TGTGCCAGCGGCGTGGGGCGGGGGCATGAGCAGTTCTTC
>TRBV27|TRBJ1-1|-|14|-
CASRRRGFIPEAFF
TGTGCCAGCAGACGAAGGGGATTTATACCTGAAGCTTTCTTT
>TRBV28|TRBJ1-2|-|12|few
CASSRVGYGYTF
TGTGCCAGCAGTCGGGTCGGCTATGGCTACACCTTC
>TRBV11-2|TRBJ2-2|-|16|few
CASSLDFRTRAGELFF
TGTGCCAGCAGCTTAGATTTTCGAACTAGGGCCGGGGAGCTGTTTTTT
>TRBV5-1|TRBJ2-3|-|14|medium-sized
CATTPLGSTDTQYF
TGCGCCACGACTCCACTTGGGAGCACAGATACGCAGTATTTT
>TRBV7-3|TRBJ2-3|-|15|once
CASSLSGGRADTQYF
TGTGCCAGCAGCCTCAGCGGAGGAAGGGCAGATACGCAGTATTTT
>TRBV20-1|TRBJ2-7|-|11|-
CSAGQNYEQYF
TGCAGTGCTGGACAGAACTACGAGCAGTACTTC
>TRBV5-6|TRBJ2-1|TRBD2|16|-
CASSLEGLAVYNEQFF
TGTGCCAGCAGCTTGGAGGGACTAGCGGTTTACAATGAGCAGTTCTTC
>TRBV11-3|TRBJ2-1|-|16|few
CASSRGPSSSYNEQFF
TGTGCCAGCAGCCGCGGTCCGTCGAGCTCCTACAATGAGCAGTTCTTC
>TRBV14|TRBJ2-1|TRBD2|19|-
CASSPLRKLAGKNYNEQFF
TGTGCCAGCAGCCCCCTGAGAAAACTAGCGGGAAAGAACTACAATGAGCAGTTCTTC
>TRBV4-1|TRBJ1-6|TRBD1|16|medium-sized
CASSQTLDRGNSPLHF
TGCGCCAGCAGCCAGACATTGGACAGGGGAAATTCACCCCTCCACTTT
>TRBV5-4|TRBJ1-1|TRBD1|14|few
CASSFSGGTTEAFF
TGTGCCAGCAGCTTCTCAGGGGGAACTACTGAAGCTTTCTTT
>TRBV5-1|TRBJ2-1|-|17|-
CASSWRAGLGRDNEQFF
TGCGCCAGCAGCTGGAGGGCTGGGTTGGGAAGAGACAATGAGCAGTTCTTC
>TRBV7-6|TRBJ2-3|TRBD2|16|-
CASSSLAGVVTDTQYF
TGTGCCAGCAGCTCTCTAGCGGGGGTGGTCACAGATACGCAGTATTTT
>TRBV4-1|TRBJ2-7|TRBD1|15|few
CASSQLYGQGRKQYF
TGCGCCAGCAGCCAACTATACGGACAGGGGAGGAAGCAGTACTTC
>TRBV9|TRBJ2-3|TRBD2|14|-
CASSAGTSGVTQYF
TGTGCCAGCAGCGCCGGGACTAGCGGGGTCACGCAGTATTTT
>TRBV28|TRBJ1-6|-|14|-
CASSSGGGGSPLHF
TGTGCCAGCAGTTCGGGGGGGGGAGGGTCACCCCTCCACTTT
>TRBV10-2|TRBJ2-6|TRBD1|15|medium-sized
CASSRQGWGANVLTF
TGCGCCAGCAGCAGACAGGGGTGGGGGGCCAACGTCCTGACTTTC
>TRBV7-9|TRBJ2-1|TRBD2|19|-
CASSLGYGTSGRPYNEQFF
TGTGCCAGCAGCTTAGGGTATGGGACTAGCGGGAGACCCTACAATGAGCAGTTCTTC
>TRBV5-8|TRBJ2-1|TRBD2|15|few
CASSWGTSVYNEQFF
TGTGCCAGCAGCTGGGGGACTAGCGTGTACAATGAGCAGTTCTTC
>TRBV18|TRBJ1-1|-|14|-
CASSPDTRNTEAFF
TGTGCCAGCTCCCCGGACACCCGGAACACTGAAGCTTTCTTT
>TRBV28|TRBJ2-7|-|12|-
CASSPRVYEQYF
TGTGCCAGCAGTCCCAGGGTCTACGAGCAGTACTTC
>TRBV27|TRBJ2-1|-|16|-
CASSFFPGVRGNEQFF
TGTGCCAGCAGTTTTTTCCCAGGCGTAAGGGGAAATGAGCAGTTCTTC
>TRBV6-1|TRBJ2-7|TRBD2|15|few
CASRYLTSGLYEQYF
TGTGCCAGCAGATATCTGACTAGCGGGCTGTACGAGCAGTACTTC